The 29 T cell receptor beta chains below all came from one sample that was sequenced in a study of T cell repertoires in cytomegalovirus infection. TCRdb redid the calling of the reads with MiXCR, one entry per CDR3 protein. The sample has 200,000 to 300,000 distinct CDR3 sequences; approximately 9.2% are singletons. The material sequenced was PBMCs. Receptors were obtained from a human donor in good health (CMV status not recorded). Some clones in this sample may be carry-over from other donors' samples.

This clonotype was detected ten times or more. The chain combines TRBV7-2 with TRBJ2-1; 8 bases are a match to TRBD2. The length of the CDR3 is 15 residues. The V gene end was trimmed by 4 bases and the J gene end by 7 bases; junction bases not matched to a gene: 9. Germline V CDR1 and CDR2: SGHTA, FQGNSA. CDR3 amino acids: CASSWIGGAQNEQFF. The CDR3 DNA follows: TGTGCCAGCAGCTGGATCGGGGGGGCCCAAAATGAGCAGTTCTTC.

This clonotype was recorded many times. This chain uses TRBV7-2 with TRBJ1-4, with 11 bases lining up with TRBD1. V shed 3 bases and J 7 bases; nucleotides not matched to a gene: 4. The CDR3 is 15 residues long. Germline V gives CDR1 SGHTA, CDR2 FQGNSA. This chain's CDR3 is CASSLGDRGFEKLFF. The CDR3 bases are TGTGCCAGCAGCTTGGGGGACAGGGGGTTTGAAAAACTGTTTTTT. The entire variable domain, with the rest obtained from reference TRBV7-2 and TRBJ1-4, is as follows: GAGVSQSPSNKVTEKGKDVELRCDPISGHTALYWYRQSLGQGLEFLIYFQGNSAPDKSGLPSDRFSAERTGGSVSTLTIQRTQQEDSAVYLCASSLGDRGFEKLFFGSGTQLSVL.

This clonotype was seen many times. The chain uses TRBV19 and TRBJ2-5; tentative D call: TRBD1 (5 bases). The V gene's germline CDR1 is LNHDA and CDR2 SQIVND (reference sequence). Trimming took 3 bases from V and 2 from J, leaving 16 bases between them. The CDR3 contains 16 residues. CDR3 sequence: CASSIRTLSVQETQYF. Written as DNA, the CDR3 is TGTGCCAGTAGTATTCGGACACTTTCGGTTCAAGAGACCCAGTACTTC.

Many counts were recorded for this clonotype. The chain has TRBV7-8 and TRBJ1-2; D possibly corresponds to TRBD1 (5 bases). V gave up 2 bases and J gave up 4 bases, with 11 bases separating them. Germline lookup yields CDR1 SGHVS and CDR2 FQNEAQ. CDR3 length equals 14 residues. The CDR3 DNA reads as TGTGCCAGCAGCTTAACAGGTTCGACCTATGGCTACACCTTC. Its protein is CASSLTGSTYGYTF.

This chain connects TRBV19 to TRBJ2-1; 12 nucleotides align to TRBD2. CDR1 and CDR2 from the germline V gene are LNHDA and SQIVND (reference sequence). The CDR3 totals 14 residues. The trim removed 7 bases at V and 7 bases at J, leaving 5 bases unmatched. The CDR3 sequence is CASTPSGRVNEQFF. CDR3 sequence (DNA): TGTGCCAGTACCCCTAGCGGGAGGGTAAATGAGCAGTTCTTC.

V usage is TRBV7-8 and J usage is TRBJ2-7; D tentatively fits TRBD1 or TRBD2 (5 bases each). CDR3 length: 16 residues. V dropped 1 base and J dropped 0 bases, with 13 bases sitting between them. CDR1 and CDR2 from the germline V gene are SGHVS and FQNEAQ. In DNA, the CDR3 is TGTGCCAGCAGCTTAGTCCCGGGGACCACCTCCTACGAGCAGTACTTC. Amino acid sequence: CASSLVPGTTSYEQYF.

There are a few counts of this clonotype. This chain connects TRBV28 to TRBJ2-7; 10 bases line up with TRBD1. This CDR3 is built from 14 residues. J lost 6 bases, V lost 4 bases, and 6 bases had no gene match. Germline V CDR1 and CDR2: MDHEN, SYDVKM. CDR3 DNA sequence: TGTGCCAGCAGTTCCGGGACAGGGGATTCCGAGCAGTACTTC. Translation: CASSSGTGDSEQYF.

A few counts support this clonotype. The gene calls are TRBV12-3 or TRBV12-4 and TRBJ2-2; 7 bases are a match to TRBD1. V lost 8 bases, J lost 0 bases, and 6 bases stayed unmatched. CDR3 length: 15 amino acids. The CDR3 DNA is TGTGCCAGCGGGCGGACAGGCGCGAACACCGGGGAGCTGTTTTTT. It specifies CASGRTGANTGELFF.

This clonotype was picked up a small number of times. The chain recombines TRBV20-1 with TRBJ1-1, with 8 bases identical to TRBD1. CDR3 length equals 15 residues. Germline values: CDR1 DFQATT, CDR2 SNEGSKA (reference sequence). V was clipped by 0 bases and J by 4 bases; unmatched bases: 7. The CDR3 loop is CSARDIPGGATEAFF. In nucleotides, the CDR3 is TGCAGTGCTAGAGATATACCAGGGGGCGCCACTGAAGCTTTCTTT.

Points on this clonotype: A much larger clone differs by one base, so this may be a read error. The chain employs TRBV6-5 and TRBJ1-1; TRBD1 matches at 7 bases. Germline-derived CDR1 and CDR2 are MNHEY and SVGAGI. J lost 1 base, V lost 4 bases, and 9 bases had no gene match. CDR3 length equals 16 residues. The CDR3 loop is CASSFSSRQGNTEAFF. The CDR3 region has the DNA TGTGCCAGCAGTTTCTCGTCGCGACAGGGGAACACTGAAGCTTTCTTT.

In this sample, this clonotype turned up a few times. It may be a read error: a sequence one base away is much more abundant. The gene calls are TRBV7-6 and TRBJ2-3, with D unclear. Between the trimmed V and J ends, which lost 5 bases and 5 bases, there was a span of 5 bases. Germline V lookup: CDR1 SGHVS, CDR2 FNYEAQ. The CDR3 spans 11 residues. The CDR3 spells CASSQQDTQYF. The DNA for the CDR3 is TGTGCCAGCAGCCAACAAGATACGCAGTATTTT.

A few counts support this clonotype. The CDR3 DNA follows: TGTGCCTGGATCGCCAGAGCGAACACTGAAGCTTTCTTT. Its protein product is CAWIARANTEAFF. The chain has TRBV30 and TRBJ1-1; no clear D. V was clipped by 4 bases and J by 1 base, with 10 bases between them. Germline CDR1 is GTSNPN and CDR2 is SVGIG (reference sequence). The CDR3 sequence is 13 residues long.

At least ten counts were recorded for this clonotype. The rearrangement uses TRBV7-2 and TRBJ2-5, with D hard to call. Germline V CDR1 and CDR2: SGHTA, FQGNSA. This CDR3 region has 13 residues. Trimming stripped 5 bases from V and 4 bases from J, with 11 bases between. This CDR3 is CASSPQPVETQYF. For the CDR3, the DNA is TGTGCCAGCAGCCCTCAACCCGTAGAGACCCAGTACTTC.

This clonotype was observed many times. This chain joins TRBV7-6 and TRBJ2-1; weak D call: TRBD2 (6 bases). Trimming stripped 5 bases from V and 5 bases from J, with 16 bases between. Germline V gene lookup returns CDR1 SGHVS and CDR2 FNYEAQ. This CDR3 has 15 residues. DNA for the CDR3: TGTGCCAGCAGCCCACGGGGGACTCTCAACAATGAGCAGTTCTTC. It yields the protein CASSPRGTLNNEQFF.

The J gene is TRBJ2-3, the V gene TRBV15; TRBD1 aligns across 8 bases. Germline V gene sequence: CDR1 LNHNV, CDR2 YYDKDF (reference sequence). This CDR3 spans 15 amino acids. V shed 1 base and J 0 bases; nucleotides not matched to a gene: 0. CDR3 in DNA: TGTGCCACCAGCAGAGGACAGGGGAGCACAGATACGCAGTATTTT. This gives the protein CATSRGQGSTDTQYF.

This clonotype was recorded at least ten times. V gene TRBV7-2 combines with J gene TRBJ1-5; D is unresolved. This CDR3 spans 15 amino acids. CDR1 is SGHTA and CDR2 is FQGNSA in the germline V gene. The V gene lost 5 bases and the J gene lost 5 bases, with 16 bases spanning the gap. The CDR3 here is CASSQRWGADQPQHF. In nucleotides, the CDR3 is TGTGCCAGCAGCCAGAGGTGGGGTGCAGATCAGCCCCAGCATTTT.

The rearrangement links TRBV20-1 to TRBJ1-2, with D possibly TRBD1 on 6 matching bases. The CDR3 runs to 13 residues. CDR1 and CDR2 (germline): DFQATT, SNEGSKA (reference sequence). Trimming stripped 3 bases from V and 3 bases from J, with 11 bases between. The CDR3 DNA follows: TGCAGTGCTAGTCCAGGGGACCACTATGGCTACACCTTC. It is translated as CSASPGDHYGYTF.

The CDR3 sequence is CASSAAGTETQYF. The DNA for the CDR3 is TGTGCCAGCAGCGCGGCCGGGACAGAGACCCAGTACTTC. This chain joins TRBV9 and TRBJ2-5; perhaps D is TRBD1 or TRBD2 (5 bases each). V lost 3 bases, J lost 4 bases, and 10 bases lay in between. The germline gives CDR1 SGDLS, CDR2 YYNGEE. This CDR3 is 13 amino acids long. The whole variable domain, filled in from reference TRBV9 and TRBJ2-5, reads DSGVTQTPKHLITATGQRVTLRCSPRSGDLSVYWYQQSLDQGLQFLIQYYNGEERAKGNILERFSAQQFPDLHSELNLSSLELGDSALYFCASSAAGTETQYFGPGTRLLVL.

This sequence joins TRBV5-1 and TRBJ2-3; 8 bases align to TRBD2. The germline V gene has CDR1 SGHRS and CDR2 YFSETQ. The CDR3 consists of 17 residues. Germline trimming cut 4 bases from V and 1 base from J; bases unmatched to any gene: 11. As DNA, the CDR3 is TGCGCCAGCAGCAGGTTGGCTGCGGGAGGCCGCACAGATACGCAGTATTTT. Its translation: CASSRLAAGGRTDTQYF.

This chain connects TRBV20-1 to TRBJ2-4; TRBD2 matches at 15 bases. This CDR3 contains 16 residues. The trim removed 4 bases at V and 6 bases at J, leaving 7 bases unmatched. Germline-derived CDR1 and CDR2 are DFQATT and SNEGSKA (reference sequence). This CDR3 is CSAIPGLAGGRNIQYF. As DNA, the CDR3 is TGCAGTGCTATCCCGGGACTAGCGGGAGGTAGAAACATTCAGTACTTC.

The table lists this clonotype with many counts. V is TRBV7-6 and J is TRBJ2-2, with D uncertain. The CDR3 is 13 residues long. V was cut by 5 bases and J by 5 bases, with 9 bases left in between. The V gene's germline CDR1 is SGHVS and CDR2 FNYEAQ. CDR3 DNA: TGTGCCAGCAGCACCCCTGGGACCGGGGAGCTGTTTTTT. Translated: CASSTPGTGELFF.

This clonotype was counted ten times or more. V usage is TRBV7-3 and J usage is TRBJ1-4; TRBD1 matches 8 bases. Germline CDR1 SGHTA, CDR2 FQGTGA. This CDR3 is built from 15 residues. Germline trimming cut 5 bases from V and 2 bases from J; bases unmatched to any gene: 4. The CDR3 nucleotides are TGTGCCAGCAGCCGGACAGGGTCTACTAATGAAAAACTGTTTTTT. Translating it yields CASSRTGSTNEKLFF.

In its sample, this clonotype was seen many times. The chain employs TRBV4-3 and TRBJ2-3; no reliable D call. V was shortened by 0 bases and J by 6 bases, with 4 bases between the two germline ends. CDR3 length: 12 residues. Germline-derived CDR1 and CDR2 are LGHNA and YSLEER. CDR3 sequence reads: CASSQDRDTQYF. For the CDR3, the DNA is TGCGCCAGCAGCCAAGATCGGGATACGCAGTATTTT.

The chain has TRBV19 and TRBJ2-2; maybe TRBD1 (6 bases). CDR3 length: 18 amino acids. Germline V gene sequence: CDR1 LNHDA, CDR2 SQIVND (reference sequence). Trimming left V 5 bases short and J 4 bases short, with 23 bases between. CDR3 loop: CASSSRGLGILGTGELFF. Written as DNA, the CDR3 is TGTGCCAGTAGTTCCAGGGGCCTCGGGATTCTGGGCACCGGGGAGCTGTTTTTT. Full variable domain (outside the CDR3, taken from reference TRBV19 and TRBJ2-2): DGGITQSPKYLFRKEGQNVTLSCEQNLNHDAMYWYRQDPGQGLRLIYYSQIVNDFQKGDIAEGYSVSREKKESFPLTVTSAQKNPTAFYLCASSSRGLGILGTGELFFGEGSRLTVL.

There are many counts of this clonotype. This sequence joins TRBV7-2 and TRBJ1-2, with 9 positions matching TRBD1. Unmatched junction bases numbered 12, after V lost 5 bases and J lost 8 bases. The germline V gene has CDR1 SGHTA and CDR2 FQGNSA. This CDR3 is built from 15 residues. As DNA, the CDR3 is TGTGCCAGCAGCCCCGGGGGACAGGGTATCGGGGGCTACACCTTC. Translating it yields CASSPGGQGIGGYTF.

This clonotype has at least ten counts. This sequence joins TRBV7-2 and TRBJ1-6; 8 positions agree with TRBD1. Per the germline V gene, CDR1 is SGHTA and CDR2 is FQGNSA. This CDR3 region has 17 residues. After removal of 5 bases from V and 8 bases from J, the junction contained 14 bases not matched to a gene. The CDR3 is CASSRPRGQVGHSPLHF. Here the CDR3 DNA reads TGTGCCAGCAGCCGACCCAGGGGACAGGTGGGTCATTCACCCCTCCACTTT.

DNA of the CDR3: TGTGCCAGCAGCGCCGGGACAGGGGGTTACTACGAGCAGTACTTC. Protein: CASSAGTGGYYEQYF. The V gene is TRBV7-2, the J gene TRBJ2-7, with 11 bases aligning to TRBD1. Germline CDR1 SGHTA, CDR2 FQGNSA. The CDR3 runs to 15 residues. Trimming at V came to 5 bases and at J to 3 bases, leaving 6 bases not matched to a gene. Filled out from reference TRBV7-2 and TRBJ2-7, the complete variable domain reads GAGVSQSPSNKVTEKGKDVELRCDPISGHTALYWYRQSLGQGLEFLIYFQGNSAPDKSGLPSDRFSAERTGGSVSTLTIQRTQQEDSAVYLCASSAGTGGYYEQYFGPGTRLTVT.

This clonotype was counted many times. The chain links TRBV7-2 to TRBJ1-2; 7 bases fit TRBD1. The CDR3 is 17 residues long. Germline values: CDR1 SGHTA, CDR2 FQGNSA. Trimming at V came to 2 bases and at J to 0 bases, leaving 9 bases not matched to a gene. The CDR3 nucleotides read TGTGCCAGCAGCTTATCACCGGGACAGCAGTCTAACTATGGCTACACCTTC. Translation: CASSLSPGQQSNYGYTF.

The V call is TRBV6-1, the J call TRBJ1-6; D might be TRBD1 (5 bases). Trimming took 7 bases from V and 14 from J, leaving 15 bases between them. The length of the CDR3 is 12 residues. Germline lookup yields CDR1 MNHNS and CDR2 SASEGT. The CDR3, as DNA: TGTGCCAGCAAGTGGGGGGGGAATGCCCTCCACTTT. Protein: CASKWGGNALHF.